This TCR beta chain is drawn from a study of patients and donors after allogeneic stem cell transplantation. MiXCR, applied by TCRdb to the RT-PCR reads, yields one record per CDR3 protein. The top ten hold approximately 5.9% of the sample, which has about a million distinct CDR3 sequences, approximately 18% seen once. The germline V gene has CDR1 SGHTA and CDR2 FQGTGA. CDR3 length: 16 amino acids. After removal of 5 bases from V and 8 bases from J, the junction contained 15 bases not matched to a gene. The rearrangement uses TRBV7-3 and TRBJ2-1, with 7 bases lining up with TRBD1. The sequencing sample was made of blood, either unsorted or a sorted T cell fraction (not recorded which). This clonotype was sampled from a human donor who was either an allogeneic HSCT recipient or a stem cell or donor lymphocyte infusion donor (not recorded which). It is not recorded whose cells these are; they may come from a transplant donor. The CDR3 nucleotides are TGTGCCAGCAGCCCCAGCTTGACAGGGTGGGGCGATGAGCAGTTCTTC. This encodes CASSPSLTGWGDEQFF.